The 30 T cell receptor beta chains presented below share a single source sample, sequenced in a study of shared clonotypes between healthy human individuals. The data were produced by immunoSEQ multiplex PCR, yet TCRdb's version contains in-frame clones alone and is incomplete. Among around 2.5 million clones listed, 80% to 95% were seen once. The sample taken for sequencing was naive CD4+ T cells from PBMCs. Subset defined: CD45RA+ positively selected. These receptors were taken from a man aged 18 to 30 in good health. Some clones in this sample may be carry-over from other donors' samples.

The genes are TRBV29-1 and TRBJ1-2; D is uncertain. This CDR3 has 14 residues. In germline, CDR1 is SQVTM, CDR2 ANQGSEA. With 4 bases removed from V and 0 bases from J, the gap between germline ends came to 12 bases. This CDR3 is CSVVPPLANYGYTF. CDR3 bases: TGCAGCGTTGTTCCCCCTTTAGCTAACTATGGCTACACCTTC.

V is TRBV9 and J is TRBJ2-2, with D perhaps assigned TRBD1 or TRBD2 (6 bases each). This CDR3 region has 17 residues. Deletions cut 4 bases from V and 6 bases from J, with 22 bases between. CDR1 SGDLS and CDR2 YYNGEE come from the germline V gene. The CDR3 DNA is TGTGCCAGCAGCCCCCGGGGGCCCAGGACAGAGTCCGGGGAGCTGTTTTTT. It is translated as CASSPRGPRTESGELFF.

This chain joins TRBV6-1 and TRBJ2-7; 15 bases line up with TRBD2. Germline CDR1 is MNHNS and CDR2 is SASEGT. Trimming at V came to 3 bases and at J to 0 bases, leaving 9 bases not matched to a gene. The CDR3 contains 19 residues. The CDR3 protein is CASSDPPGLAGGYSYEQYF. Here the CDR3 DNA reads TGTGCCAGCAGTGACCCACCGGGACTAGCGGGAGGATACTCCTACGAGCAGTACTTC.

Comment on this clone: Other DNA sequences of this sample code for an identical CDR3. The gene calls are TRBV5-1 and TRBJ1-1; D is possibly TRBD1 (5 bases). The CDR3 runs 14 residues. Trimming shortened V by 0 bases and J by 3 bases, and 9 bases separated the two germline ends. Germline lookup yields CDR1 SGHRS and CDR2 YFSETQ. CDR3 loop: CASSLVPGDTEAFF. The CDR3 DNA is TGCGCCAGCAGCTTGGTTCCGGGGGACACTGAAGCTTTCTTT.

The CDR3 here is CASVEGGVSEAFF. Here the CDR3 DNA reads TGTGCCAGCGTCGAAGGGGGGGTCTCTGAAGCTTTCTTT. The chain employs TRBV2 and TRBJ1-1; D might be TRBD1 (6 bases). V was shortened by 8 bases and J by 6 bases, with 16 bases between the two germline ends. CDR1 is SNHLY, CDR2 FYNNEI, per germline. This CDR3 spans 13 amino acids. The whole variable domain, filled in from reference TRBV2 and TRBJ1-1, reads EPEVTQTPSHQVTQMGQEVILRCVPISNHLYFYWYRQILGQKVEFLVSFYNNEISEKSEIFDDQFSVERPDGSNFTLKIRSTKLEDSAMYFCASVEGGVSEAFFGQGTRLTVV.

The chain links TRBV30 to TRBJ1-4; D is possibly TRBD1 (5 bases). The CDR3 consists of 14 residues. Per germline, CDR1 GTSNPN and CDR2 SVGIG (reference sequence). Between the trimmed V and J ends, which lost 3 bases and 5 bases, there was a span of 13 bases. CDR3 sequence (DNA): TGTGCCTGGAGCCCGGGACTCTTCAATGAAAAACTGTTTTTT. Its protein is CAWSPGLFNEKLFF.

The rearrangement joins TRBV6-6 to TRBJ2-3; D assignment may be TRBD1 or TRBD2 (7 bases each). This CDR3 is 16 amino acids long. Germline V lookup: CDR1 MNHNY, CDR2 SVGAGI (reference sequence). Trimming removed 5 bases from V and 1 base from J, with 16 bases in between. In nucleotides, the CDR3 is TGTGCCAGCAGTCCCCTGACAGGGAGGGGCACAGATACGCAGTATTTT. Its translation: CASSPLTGRGTDTQYF.

This clone was seen just once. The same CDR3 also results from other DNA sequences found in this sample. This rearrangement joins TRBV6-1 to TRBJ1-5, with 9 positions matching TRBD1. The CDR3 covers 15 residues. Per germline, CDR1 MNHNS and CDR2 SASEGT. With 3 bases clipped from V and 4 bases from J, the junction kept 4 bases outside the gene matches. CDR3 amino acids: CASSEMTGGNQPQHF. CDR3 DNA: TGTGCCAGCAGTGAGATGACAGGGGGAAATCAGCCCCAGCATTTT.

This chain connects TRBV4-1 to TRBJ2-5, with 7 bases identical to TRBD2. Germline-derived CDR1 and CDR2 are MGHRA and YSYEKL. V trimming: 4 bases; J trimming: 3 bases; junction bases outside the gene matches: 8. The CDR3 loop spans 15 amino acids. The CDR3 DNA sequence: TGCGCCAGCAGCCCCCTGGTGGCGGGAGAAGAGACCCAGTACTTC. Protein: CASSPLVAGEETQYF.

The CDR3 region has the DNA TGTGCCAGCAGCTTCCCTGGCTACACCTTC. This sequence encodes CASSFPGYTF. The rearrangement uses TRBV7-3 and TRBJ1-2; no reliable D call. Trimming shortened V by 3 bases and J by 7 bases, and 3 bases separated the two germline ends. This CDR3 has 10 residues. The V gene's germline CDR1 is SGHTA and CDR2 FQGTGA.

CDR3 in amino acids: CASSPAGLSTQYEQYF. The CDR3, as DNA: TGTGCCAGCAGTCCTGCGGGCCTCTCTACTCAATACGAGCAGTACTTC. The rearrangement links TRBV28 to TRBJ2-7, with D perhaps matching TRBD2 (5 bases). CDR3 length: 16 residues. Deletions cut 5 bases from V and 4 bases from J, with 21 bases between. The germline CDR1 and CDR2 sequences are MDHEN and SYDVKM.

The genes are TRBV6-1 and TRBJ2-6; a weak D match, TRBD1 (5 bases). The V end lost 4 bases, the J end lost 0 bases, and 7 bases lay between the germline ends. This CDR3 comprises 15 residues. In germline, CDR1 is MNHNS, CDR2 SASEGT. The CDR3 DNA is TGTGCCAGCAGTGCCAGGGACTCTGGGGCCAACGTCCTGACTTTC. It is translated as CASSARDSGANVLTF.

The chain is built from TRBV5-1 and TRBJ2-1; 11 bases agree with TRBD2. J was trimmed by 7 bases and V by 0 bases; bases with no gene match: 6. The CDR3 runs to 16 residues. Germline V gene sequence: CDR1 SGHRS, CDR2 YFSETQ. The CDR3 region has the DNA TGCGCCAGCAGCTTGGAACTAGCGGGAGCACGGAATGAGCAGTTCTTC. Amino acids: CASSLELAGARNEQFF.

This rearrangement joins TRBV4-2 to TRBJ2-7; 13 positions agree with TRBD2. Per the germline V gene, CDR1 is LGHNA and CDR2 is YNFKEQ. CDR3 length: 16 residues. After removal of 3 bases from V and 2 bases from J, the junction contained 4 bases not matched to a gene. The CDR3 DNA sequence: TGTGCCAGCAGCCAGGGGACTAGCGGGGAACCCTACGAGCAGTACTTC. It is translated as CASSQGTSGEPYEQYF.

This clone was observed a few times. The chain couples TRBV28 to TRBJ1-1; D uncertain. Deletions cut 4 bases from V and 0 bases from J, with 9 bases between. CDR1 MDHEN and CDR2 SYDVKM come from the germline V gene. This CDR3 region has 14 residues. CDR3 DNA sequence: TGTGCCAGCAGTTCGGAAAGGGTGAACACTGAAGCTTTCTTT. Translation: CASSSERVNTEAFF. The full variable domain, with the rest looked up from reference TRBV28 and TRBJ1-1, is DVKVTQSSRYLVKRTGEKVFLECVQDMDHENMFWYRQDPGLGLRLIYFSYDVKMKEKGDIPEGYSVSREKKERFSLILESASTNQTSMYLCASSSERVNTEAFFGQGTRLTVV.

The chain employs TRBV6-1 and TRBJ1-2; D is unclear. V lost 1 base to trimming and J lost 0 bases, with 9 bases between them. The CDR3 loop spans 15 amino acids. CDR1 is MNHNS, CDR2 SASEGT, per germline. CDR3 sequence reads: CASSEGAVANYGYTF. As DNA, the CDR3 is TGTGCCAGCAGTGAAGGGGCAGTAGCTAACTATGGCTACACCTTC.

The chain has TRBV7-9 and TRBJ2-5; maybe TRBD2 (7 bases). Between the trimmed V and J ends, which lost 8 bases and 0 bases, there was a span of 13 bases. The CDR3 sequence is 14 residues long. Germline V gene data show CDR1 as SEHNR and CDR2 as FQNEAQ (reference sequence). CDR3 in DNA: TGTGCCAGCGTAGGGGGAGGGTACCAAGAGACCCAGTACTTC. Residues: CASVGGGYQETQYF.

V usage is TRBV27 and J usage is TRBJ2-7, with TRBD2 matching 7 bases. V lost 0 bases, J lost 3 bases, and 17 bases stayed unmatched. The germline V gene has CDR1 MNHEY and CDR2 SMNVEV (reference sequence). The CDR3 sequence is 19 residues long. The CDR3 reads CASSLSSRRASGIHYEQYF. CDR3 nucleotides: TGTGCCAGCAGTTTATCGAGTCGACGGGCTAGCGGCATACACTACGAGCAGTACTTC.

This rearrangement joins TRBV19 to TRBJ2-1; the D gene is possibly TRBD1 (6 bases). Trimming shortened V by 3 bases and J by 5 bases, and 11 bases separated the two germline ends. CDR1 and CDR2 (germline): LNHDA, SQIVND (reference sequence). The length of the CDR3 is 14 residues. The CDR3 DNA reads as TGTGCCAGTAGTATCACCAGGGGAGACAATGAGCAGTTCTTC. As protein: CASSITRGDNEQFF.

The chain joins TRBV15 to TRBJ2-6; TRBD1 aligns across 10 bases. J gave up 4 bases and V 5 bases, and 5 bases lay outside the gene matches. Germline values: CDR1 LNHNV, CDR2 YYDKDF (reference sequence). This CDR3 region has 16 residues. The CDR3 nucleotides read TGTGCCACCAGCCCGGGACAGGGGCGCGGGGCCAACGTCCTGACTTTC. Translation gives CATSPGQGRGANVLTF.

The chain is built from TRBV7-2 and TRBJ2-5; maybe TRBD2 (6 bases). The germline V gene encodes CDR1 SGHTA and CDR2 FQGNSA. The CDR3 spans 15 residues. The V end was cut by 5 bases, the J end by 5 bases, with 18 bases between. The CDR3 DNA reads as TGTGCCAGCAGCCGCCCCGGGAGCCCGAGGGAGACCCAGTACTTC. Its protein is CASSRPGSPRETQYF.

The CDR3 DNA sequence: TGCGCCAGCAGCTTTTACCCGGGAGTCGACTACGAGCAGTACTTC. Its protein is CASSFYPGVDYEQYF. The chain couples TRBV5-1 to TRBJ2-7; weak D call: TRBD2 (6 bases). Trimming cost V 2 bases and J 3 bases, with 15 bases left between them. The CDR3 loop spans 15 amino acids. Germline loops: CDR1 SGHRS, CDR2 YFSETQ.

With respect to this clone: Other DNA sequences within the sample encode an identical CDR3. This chain uses TRBV10-3 with TRBJ2-1; 12 positions agree with TRBD2. The V segment lost 4 bases and the J segment 5 bases; nucleotides outside the gene matches: 3. The CDR3 totals 15 residues. Germline CDR1 ENHRY, CDR2 SYGVKD. The CDR3 reads CAISGTSGTNNEQFF. The CDR3 DNA is TGTGCCATCAGTGGGACTAGCGGGACGAACAATGAGCAGTTCTTC.

V is TRBV7-9 and J is TRBJ2-5; 8 bases line up with TRBD1. V gave up 6 bases and J gave up 3 bases; unmatched junction bases: 6. Per germline, CDR1 SEHNR and CDR2 FQNEAQ (reference sequence). The length of the CDR3 is 14 residues. The DNA of the CDR3 is TGTGCCAGCAGACTTCAGGACAGGGAAGAGACCCAGTACTTC. Its translation: CASRLQDREETQYF.

This sequence joins TRBV15 and TRBJ1-3; D is undetermined. The germline gives CDR1 LNHNV, CDR2 YYDKDF (reference sequence). Trimming removed 0 bases from V and 3 bases from J, with 15 bases in between. This CDR3 contains 17 residues. For the CDR3, the DNA is TGTGCCACCAGCAGAGACCTCCCCCGAGGAGGTGGAAACACCATATATTTT. It specifies CATSRDLPRGGGNTIYF.

For this clone: Different DNA sequences within this sample yield the same CDR3. The chain employs TRBV7-8 and TRBJ1-5; D uncertain. The ends were cut back, 0 bases at V and 0 bases at J, with 3 bases in the middle. This CDR3 is built from 14 residues. The V gene's germline CDR1 is SGHVS and CDR2 FQNEAQ. The CDR3 nucleotides read TGTGCCAGCAGCTTAGCTTATAGCAATCAGCCCCAGCATTTT. It yields the protein CASSLAYSNQPQHF.

The chain couples TRBV10-3 to TRBJ2-1; 13 nucleotides agree with TRBD2. V was clipped by 5 bases and J by 3 bases; unmatched bases: 4. This CDR3 region has 16 residues. The germline V gene encodes CDR1 ENHRY and CDR2 SYGVKD. The chain's CDR3 is CAISPGTSGIYNEQFF. The DNA of the CDR3 is TGTGCCATCAGTCCCGGGACTAGCGGGATCTACAATGAGCAGTTCTTC.

The chain is built from TRBV7-2 and TRBJ1-1, with TRBD1 identical over 7 bases. The length of the CDR3 is 15 residues. In germline, CDR1 is SGHTA, CDR2 FQGNSA. The junction had 7 bases not matched to a gene; V was cut back by 5 bases and J by 1 base. The CDR3 nucleotides are TGTGCCAGCAGCACTCCGAGACAGGGGAACACTGAAGCTTTCTTT. Residues: CASSTPRQGNTEAFF.

This chain uses TRBV6-5 with TRBJ2-1; 8 bases line up with TRBD1. Germline CDR1 MNHEY, CDR2 SVGAGI. V gave up 6 bases and J gave up 8 bases; unmatched junction bases: 6. The CDR3 length is 13 residues. CDR3 bases: TGTGCCAGCAGGACAGGGGCGCGGGATGAGCAGTTCTTC. Its protein product is CASRTGARDEQFF.

The chain carries TRBV10-3 and TRBJ2-4, with unresolved D. V lost 3 bases to trimming and J lost 7 bases, with 16 bases between them. The CDR3 has 15 amino acids. Germline CDR1 and CDR2: ENHRY and SYGVKD. The DNA for the CDR3 is TGTGCCATCAGTGATCCCCTCTACGGTACGAACATTCAGTACTTC. This gives the protein CAISDPLYGTNIQYF.